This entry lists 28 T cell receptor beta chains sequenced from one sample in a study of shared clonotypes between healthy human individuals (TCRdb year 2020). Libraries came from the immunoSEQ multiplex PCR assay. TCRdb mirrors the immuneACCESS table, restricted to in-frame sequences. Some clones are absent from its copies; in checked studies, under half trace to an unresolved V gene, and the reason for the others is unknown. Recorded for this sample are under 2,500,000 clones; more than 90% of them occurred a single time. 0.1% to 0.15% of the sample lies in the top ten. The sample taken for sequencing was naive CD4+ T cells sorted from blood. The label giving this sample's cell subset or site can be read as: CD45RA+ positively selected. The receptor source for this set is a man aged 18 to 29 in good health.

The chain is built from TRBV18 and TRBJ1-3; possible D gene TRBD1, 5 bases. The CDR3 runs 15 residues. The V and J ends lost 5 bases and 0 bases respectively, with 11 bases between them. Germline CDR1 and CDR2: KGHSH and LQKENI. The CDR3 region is CASSSDRSSGNTIYF. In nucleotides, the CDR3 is TGTGCCAGCTCAAGCGACAGAAGCTCTGGAAACACCATATATTTT.

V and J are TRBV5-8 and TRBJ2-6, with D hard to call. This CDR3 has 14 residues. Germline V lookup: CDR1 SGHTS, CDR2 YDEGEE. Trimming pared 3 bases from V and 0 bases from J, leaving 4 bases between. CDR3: CASSYSSGANVLTF. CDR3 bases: TGTGCCAGCAGCTACAGCTCTGGGGCCAACGTCCTGACTTTC.

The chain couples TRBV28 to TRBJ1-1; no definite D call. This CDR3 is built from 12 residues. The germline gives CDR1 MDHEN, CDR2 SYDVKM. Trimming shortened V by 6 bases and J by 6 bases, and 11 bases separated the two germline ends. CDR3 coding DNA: TGTGCCAGCAGATTGGCGGTGGCTGAAGCTTTCTTT. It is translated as CASRLAVAEAFF.

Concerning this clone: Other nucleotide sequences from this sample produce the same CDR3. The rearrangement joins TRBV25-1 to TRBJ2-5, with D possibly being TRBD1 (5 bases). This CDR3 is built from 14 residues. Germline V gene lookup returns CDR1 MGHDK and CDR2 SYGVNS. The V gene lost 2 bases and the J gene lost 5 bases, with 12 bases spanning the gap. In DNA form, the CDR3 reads TGTGCCAGCAGTGAACCTTCAGGGCGGGAGACCCAGTACTTC. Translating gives CASSEPSGRETQYF. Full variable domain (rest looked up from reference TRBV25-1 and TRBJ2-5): EADIYQTPRYLVIGTGKKITLECSQTMGHDKMYWYQQDPGMELHLIHYSYGVNSTEKGDLSSESTVSRIRTEHFPLTLESARPSHTSQYLCASSEPSGRETQYFGPGTRLLVL.

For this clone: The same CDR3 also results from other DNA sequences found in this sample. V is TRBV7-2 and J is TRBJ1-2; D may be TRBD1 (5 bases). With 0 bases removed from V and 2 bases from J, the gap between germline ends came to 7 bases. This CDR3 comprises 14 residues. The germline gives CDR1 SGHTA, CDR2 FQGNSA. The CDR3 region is CASSLAGPNYGYTF. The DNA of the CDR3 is TGTGCCAGCAGCTTAGCGGGACCGAACTATGGCTACACCTTC.

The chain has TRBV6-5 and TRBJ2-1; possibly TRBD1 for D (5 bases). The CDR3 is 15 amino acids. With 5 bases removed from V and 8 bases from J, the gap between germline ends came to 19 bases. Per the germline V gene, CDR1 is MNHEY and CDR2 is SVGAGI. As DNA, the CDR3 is TGTGCCAGCAGTCCCGGTCCCATTAGGGGCTATGAGCAGTTCTTC. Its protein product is CASSPGPIRGYEQFF.

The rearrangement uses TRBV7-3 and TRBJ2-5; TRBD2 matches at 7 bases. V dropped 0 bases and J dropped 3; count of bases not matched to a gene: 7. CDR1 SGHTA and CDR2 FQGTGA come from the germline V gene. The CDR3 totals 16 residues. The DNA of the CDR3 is TGTGCCAGCAGCTTAACAGGATCCAGCGGGAAAGAGACCCAGTACTTC. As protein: CASSLTGSSGKETQYF.

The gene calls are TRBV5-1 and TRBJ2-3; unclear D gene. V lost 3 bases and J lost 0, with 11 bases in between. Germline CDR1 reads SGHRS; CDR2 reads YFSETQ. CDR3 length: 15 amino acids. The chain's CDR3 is CASSSGSSSTDTQYF. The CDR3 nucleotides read TGCGCCAGCAGCTCAGGCAGCTCTAGCACAGATACGCAGTATTTT.

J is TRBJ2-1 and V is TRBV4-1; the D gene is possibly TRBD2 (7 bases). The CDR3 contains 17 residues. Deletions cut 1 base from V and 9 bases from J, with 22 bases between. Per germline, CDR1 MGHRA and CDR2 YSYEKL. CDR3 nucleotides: TGCGCCAGCAGCCAAGTGGCGGGGGCTCTGGGGTTCGGTGAGCAGTTCTTC. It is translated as CASSQVAGALGFGEQFF.

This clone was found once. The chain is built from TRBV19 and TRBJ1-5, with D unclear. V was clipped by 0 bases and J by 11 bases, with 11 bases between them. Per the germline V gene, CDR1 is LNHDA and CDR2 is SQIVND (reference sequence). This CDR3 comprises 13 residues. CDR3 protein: CASSIDHFRAQHF. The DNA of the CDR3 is TGTGCCAGTAGTATAGATCACTTCCGGGCCCAGCATTTT.

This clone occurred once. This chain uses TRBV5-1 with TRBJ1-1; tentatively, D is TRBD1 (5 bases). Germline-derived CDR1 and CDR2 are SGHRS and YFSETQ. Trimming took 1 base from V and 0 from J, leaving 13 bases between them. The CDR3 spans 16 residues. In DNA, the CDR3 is TGCGCCAGCAGCTTGATGGGGGTCCGAATGAACACTGAAGCTTTCTTT. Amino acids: CASSLMGVRMNTEAFF.

CDR3 nucleotides: TGTGCCTGGACCCCTGGCTATGGCTACACCTTC. Translating it yields CAWTPGYGYTF. The genes are TRBV30 and TRBJ1-2; D is uncertain. Germline assignment: CDR1 GTSNPN and CDR2 SVGIG (reference sequence). CDR3 length equals 11 residues. Trimming stripped 4 bases from V and 4 bases from J, with 7 bases between.

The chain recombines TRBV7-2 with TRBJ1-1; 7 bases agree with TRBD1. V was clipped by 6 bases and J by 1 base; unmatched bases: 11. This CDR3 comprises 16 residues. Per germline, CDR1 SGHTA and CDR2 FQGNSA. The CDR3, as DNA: TGTGCCAGCAGGTACCGGGACAGAAATCCGAACACTGAAGCTTTCTTT. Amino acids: CASRYRDRNPNTEAFF.

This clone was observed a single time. CDR3: CASRGWTNTDTQYF. The DNA of the CDR3 is TGTGCCAGTAGGGGGTGGACCAACACAGATACGCAGTATTTT. The V call is TRBV19, the J call TRBJ2-3; D uncertain. The ends were cut back, 6 bases at V and 2 bases at J, with 12 bases in the middle. The germline V gene encodes CDR1 LNHDA and CDR2 SQIVND (reference sequence). CDR3 length: 14 amino acids.

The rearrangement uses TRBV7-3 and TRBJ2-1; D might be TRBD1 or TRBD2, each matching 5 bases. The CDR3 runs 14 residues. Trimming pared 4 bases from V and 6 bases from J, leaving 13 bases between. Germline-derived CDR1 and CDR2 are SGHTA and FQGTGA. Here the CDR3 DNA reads TGTGCCAGCAGCTCCCGGGACGTATTCAATGAGCAGTTCTTC. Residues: CASSSRDVFNEQFF.

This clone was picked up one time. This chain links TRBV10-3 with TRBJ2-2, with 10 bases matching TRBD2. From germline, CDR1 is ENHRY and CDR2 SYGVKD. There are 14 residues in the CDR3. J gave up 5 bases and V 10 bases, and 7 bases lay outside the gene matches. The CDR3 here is CATVGLAATGELFF. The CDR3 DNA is TGTGCCACAGTAGGACTAGCGGCTACCGGGGAGCTGTTTTTT.

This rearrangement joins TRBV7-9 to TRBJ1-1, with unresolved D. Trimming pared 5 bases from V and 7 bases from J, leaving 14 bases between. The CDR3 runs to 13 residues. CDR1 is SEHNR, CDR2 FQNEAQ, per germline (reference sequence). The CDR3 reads CASSLSVQVEAFF. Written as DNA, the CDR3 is TGTGCCAGCAGCCTCTCCGTCCAAGTTGAAGCTTTCTTT.

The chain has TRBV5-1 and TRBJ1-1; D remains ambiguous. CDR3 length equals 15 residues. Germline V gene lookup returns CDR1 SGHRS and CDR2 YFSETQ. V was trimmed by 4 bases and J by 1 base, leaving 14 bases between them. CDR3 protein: CASSLIGPPNTEAFF. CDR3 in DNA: TGCGCCAGCAGCCTCATCGGGCCTCCGAACACTGAAGCTTTCTTT.

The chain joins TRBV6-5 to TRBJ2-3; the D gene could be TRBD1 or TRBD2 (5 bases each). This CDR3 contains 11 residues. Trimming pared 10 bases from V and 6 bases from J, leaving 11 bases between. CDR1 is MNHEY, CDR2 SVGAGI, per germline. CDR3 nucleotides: TGTGCCAACCAGGGACCCGATACGCAGTATTTT. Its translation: CANQGPDTQYF.

CDR3 in DNA: TGTGCCAGTAGCGGACAGGGAAGTACTCAGCCCCAGCATTTT. This codes for CASSGQGSTQPQHF. The chain joins TRBV19 to TRBJ1-5; 8 bases map to TRBD1. The CDR3 runs to 14 residues. Germline values: CDR1 LNHDA, CDR2 SQIVND (reference sequence). J lost 6 bases, V lost 6 bases, and 7 bases had no gene match.

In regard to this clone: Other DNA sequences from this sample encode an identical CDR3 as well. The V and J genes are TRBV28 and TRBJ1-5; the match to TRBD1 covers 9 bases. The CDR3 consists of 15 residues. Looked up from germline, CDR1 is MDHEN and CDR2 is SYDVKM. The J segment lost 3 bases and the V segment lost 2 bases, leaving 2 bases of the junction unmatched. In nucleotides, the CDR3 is TGTGCCAGCAGTTTAAGGGACAGGGTCAATCAGCCCCAGCATTTT. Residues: CASSLRDRVNQPQHF.

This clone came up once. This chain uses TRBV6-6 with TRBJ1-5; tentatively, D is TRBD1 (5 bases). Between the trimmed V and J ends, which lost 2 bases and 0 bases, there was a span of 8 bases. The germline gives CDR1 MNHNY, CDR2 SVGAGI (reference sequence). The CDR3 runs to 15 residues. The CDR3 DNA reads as TGTGCCAGCAGTTACGGACAACCTAGCAATCAGCCCCAGCATTTT. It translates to CASSYGQPSNQPQHF.

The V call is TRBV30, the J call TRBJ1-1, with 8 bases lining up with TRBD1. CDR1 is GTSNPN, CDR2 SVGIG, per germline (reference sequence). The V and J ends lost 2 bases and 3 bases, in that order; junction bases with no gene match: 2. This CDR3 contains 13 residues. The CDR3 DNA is TGTGCCTGGAGTAGACAGGGGCACACTGAAGCTTTCTTT. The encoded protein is CAWSRQGHTEAFF.

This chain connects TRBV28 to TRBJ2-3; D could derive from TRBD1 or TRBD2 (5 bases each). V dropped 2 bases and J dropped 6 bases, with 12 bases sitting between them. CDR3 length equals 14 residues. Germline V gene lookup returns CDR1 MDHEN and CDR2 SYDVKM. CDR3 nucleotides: TGTGCCAGCAGTTTAGGTGGGGGTAGGGATACGCAGTATTTT. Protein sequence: CASSLGGGRDTQYF.

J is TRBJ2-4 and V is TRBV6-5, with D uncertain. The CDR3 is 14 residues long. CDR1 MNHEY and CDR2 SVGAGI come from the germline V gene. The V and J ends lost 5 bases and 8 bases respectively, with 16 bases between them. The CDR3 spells CASSRKTLLHIQYF. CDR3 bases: TGTGCCAGCAGTAGAAAGACCCTCCTACACATTCAGTACTTC.

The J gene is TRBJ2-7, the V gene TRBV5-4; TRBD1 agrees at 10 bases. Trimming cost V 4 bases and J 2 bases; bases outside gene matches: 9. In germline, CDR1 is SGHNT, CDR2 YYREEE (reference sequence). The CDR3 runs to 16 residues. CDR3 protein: CASSQGDRGRTYEQYF. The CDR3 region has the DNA TGTGCCAGCAGCCAAGGAGACAGGGGGCGAACCTACGAGCAGTACTTC.

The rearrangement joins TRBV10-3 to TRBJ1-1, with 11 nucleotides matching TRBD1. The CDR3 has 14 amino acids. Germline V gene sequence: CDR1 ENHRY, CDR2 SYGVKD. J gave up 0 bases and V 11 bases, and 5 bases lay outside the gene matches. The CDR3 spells CASRTGGLNTEAFF. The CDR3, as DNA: TGTGCCTCACGGACAGGGGGCTTGAACACTGAAGCTTTCTTT.

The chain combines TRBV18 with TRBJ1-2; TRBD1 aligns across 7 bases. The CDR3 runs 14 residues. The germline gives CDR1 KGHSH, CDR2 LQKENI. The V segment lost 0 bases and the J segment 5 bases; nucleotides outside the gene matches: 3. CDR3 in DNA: TGTGCCAGCTCACCACCGGAGACAGGGTATGGCTACACCTTC. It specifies CASSPPETGYGYTF.